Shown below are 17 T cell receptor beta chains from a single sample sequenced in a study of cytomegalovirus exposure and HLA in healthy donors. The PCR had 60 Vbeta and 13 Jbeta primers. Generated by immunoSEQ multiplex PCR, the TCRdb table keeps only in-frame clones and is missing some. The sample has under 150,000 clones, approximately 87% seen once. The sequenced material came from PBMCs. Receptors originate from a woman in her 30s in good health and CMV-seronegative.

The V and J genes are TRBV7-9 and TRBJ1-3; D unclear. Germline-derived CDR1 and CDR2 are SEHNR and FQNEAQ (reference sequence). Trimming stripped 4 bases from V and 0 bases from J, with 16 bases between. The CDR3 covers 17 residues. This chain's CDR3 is CASSSTQTSSSGNTIYF. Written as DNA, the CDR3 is TGTGCCAGCAGCTCCACACAGACGAGCTCCTCTGGAAACACCATATATTTT. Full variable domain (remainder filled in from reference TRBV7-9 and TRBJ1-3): DTGVSQNPRHKITKRGQNVTFRCDPISEHNRLYWYRQTLGQGPEFLTYFQNEAQLEKSRLLSDRFSAERPKGSFSTLEIQRTEQGDSAMYLCASSSTQTSSSGNTIYFGEGSWLTVV.

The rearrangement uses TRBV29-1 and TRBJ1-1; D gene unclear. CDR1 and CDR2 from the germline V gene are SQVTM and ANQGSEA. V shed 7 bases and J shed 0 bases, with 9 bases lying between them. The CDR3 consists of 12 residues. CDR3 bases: TGCAGCGGGCCGAGGGTGAACACTGAAGCTTTCTTT. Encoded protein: CSGPRVNTEAFF. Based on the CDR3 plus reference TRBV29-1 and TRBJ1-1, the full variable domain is SAVISQKPSRDICQRGTSLTIQCQVDSQVTMMFWYRQQPGQSLTLIATANQGSEATYESGFVIDKFPISRPNLTFSTLTVSNMSPEDSSIYLCSGPRVNTEAFFGQGTRLTVV.

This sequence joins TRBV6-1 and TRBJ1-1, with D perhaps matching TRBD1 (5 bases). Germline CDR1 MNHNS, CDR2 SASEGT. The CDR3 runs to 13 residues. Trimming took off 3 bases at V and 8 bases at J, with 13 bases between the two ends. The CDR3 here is CASSDRGGLEAFF. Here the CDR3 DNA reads TGTGCCAGCAGTGACCGCGGGGGGTTAGAAGCTTTCTTT.

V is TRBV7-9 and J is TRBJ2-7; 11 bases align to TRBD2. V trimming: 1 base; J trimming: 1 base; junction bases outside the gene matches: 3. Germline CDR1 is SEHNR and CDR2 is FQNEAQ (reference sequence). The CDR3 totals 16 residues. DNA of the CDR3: TGTGCCAGCAGCTTAGACGGGACTAGCGGATCCTACGAGCAGTACTTC. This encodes CASSLDGTSGSYEQYF. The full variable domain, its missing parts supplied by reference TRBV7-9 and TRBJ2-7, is DTGVSQNPRHKITKRGQNVTFRCDPISEHNRLYWYRQTLGQGPEFLTYFQNEAQLEKSRLLSDRFSAERPKGSFSTLEIQRTEQGDSAMYLCASSLDGTSGSYEQYFGPGTRLTVT.

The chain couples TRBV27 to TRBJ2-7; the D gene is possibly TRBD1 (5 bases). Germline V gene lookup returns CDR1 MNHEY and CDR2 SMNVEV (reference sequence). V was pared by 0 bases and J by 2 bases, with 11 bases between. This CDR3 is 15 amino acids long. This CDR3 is CASSLSGLPAYEQYF. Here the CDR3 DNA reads TGTGCCAGCAGTTTATCGGGGCTGCCGGCCTACGAGCAGTACTTC.

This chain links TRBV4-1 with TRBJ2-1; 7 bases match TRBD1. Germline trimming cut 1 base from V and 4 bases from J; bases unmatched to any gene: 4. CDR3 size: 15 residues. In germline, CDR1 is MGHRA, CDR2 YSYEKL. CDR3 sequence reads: CASSQGGQQYNEQFF. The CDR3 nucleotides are TGCGCCAGCAGCCAAGGGGGACAGCAGTACAATGAGCAGTTCTTC.

The CDR3 region has the DNA TGTGCCAGCAGCTTAGGCGGAAACAGGGTCCCCTACAATGAGCAGTTCTTC. It is translated as CASSLGGNRVPYNEQFF. The V and J genes are TRBV7-2 and TRBJ2-1; weak D call: TRBD1 (6 bases). V lost 1 base, J lost 2 bases, and 15 bases lay in between. The germline CDR1 and CDR2 sequences are SGHTA and FQGNSA. The length of the CDR3 is 17 residues.

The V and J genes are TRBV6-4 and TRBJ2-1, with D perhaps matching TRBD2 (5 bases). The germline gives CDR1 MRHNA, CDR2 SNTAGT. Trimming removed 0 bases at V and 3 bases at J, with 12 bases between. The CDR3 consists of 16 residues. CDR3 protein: CASSDSPRTGYNEQFF. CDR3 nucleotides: TGTGCCAGCAGTGACTCCCCCCGGACTGGCTACAATGAGCAGTTCTTC.

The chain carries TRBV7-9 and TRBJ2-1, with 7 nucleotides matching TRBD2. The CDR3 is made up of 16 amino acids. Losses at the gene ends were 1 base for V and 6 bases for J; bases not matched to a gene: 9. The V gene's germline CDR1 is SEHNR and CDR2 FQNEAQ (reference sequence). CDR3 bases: TGTGCCAGCAGCTTAGTTCCCAGCGGGGAAATCAATGAGCAGTTCTTC. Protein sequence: CASSLVPSGEINEQFF.

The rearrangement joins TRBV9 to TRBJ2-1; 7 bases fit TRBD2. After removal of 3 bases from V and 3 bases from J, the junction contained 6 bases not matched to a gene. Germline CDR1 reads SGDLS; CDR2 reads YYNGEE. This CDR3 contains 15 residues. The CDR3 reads CASSGGTMVYNEQFF. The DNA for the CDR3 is TGTGCCAGCAGCGGCGGGACTATGGTCTACAATGAGCAGTTCTTC.

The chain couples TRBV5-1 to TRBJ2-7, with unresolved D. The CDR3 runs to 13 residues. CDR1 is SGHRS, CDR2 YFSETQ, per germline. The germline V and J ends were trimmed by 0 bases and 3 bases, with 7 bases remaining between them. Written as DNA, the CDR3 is TGCGCCAGCAGCTTGGTGGCGGACTACGAGCAGTACTTC. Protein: CASSLVADYEQYF.

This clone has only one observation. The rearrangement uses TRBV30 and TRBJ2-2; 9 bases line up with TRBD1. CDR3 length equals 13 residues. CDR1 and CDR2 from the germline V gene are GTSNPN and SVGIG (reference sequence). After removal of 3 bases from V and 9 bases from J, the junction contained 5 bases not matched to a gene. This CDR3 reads CAWRGTGGRELFF. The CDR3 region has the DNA TGTGCCTGGAGGGGAACAGGGGGCCGGGAGCTGTTTTTT.

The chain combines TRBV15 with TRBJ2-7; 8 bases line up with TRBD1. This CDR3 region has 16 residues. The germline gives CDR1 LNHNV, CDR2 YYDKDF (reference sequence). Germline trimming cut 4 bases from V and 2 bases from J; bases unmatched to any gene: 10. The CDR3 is CATSKTRTGPTYEQYF. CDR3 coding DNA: TGTGCCACCAGCAAAACCCGGACAGGGCCAACCTACGAGCAGTACTTC.

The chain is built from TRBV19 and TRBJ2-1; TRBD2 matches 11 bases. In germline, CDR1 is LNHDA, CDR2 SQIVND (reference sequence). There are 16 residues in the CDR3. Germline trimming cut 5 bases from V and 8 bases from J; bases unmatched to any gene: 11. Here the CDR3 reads CASSGGLAVLLYEQFF. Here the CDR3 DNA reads TGTGCCAGTAGTGGGGGACTAGCGGTTCTTCTCTATGAGCAGTTCTTC.

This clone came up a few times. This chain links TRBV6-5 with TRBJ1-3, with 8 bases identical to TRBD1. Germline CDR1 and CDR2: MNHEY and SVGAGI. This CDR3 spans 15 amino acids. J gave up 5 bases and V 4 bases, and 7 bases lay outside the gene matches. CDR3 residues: CASSSSGQGRNTIYF. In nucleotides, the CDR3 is TGTGCCAGCAGTTCCAGCGGACAGGGCAGAAACACCATATATTTT.

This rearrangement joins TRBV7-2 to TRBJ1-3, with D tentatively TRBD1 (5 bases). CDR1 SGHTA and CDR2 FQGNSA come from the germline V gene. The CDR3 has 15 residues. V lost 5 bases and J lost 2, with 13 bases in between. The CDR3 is CASSKPGGAGNTIYF. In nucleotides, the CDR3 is TGTGCCAGCAGCAAGCCCGGGGGAGCTGGAAACACCATATATTTT.

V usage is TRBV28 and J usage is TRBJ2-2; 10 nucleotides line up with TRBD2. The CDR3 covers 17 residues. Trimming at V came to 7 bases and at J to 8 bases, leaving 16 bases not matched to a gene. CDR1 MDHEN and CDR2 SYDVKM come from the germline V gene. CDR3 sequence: CASTRLGLAGVRGELFF. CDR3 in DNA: TGTGCCAGCACCCGACTAGGGCTAGCGGGAGTAAGGGGGGAGCTGTTTTTT.